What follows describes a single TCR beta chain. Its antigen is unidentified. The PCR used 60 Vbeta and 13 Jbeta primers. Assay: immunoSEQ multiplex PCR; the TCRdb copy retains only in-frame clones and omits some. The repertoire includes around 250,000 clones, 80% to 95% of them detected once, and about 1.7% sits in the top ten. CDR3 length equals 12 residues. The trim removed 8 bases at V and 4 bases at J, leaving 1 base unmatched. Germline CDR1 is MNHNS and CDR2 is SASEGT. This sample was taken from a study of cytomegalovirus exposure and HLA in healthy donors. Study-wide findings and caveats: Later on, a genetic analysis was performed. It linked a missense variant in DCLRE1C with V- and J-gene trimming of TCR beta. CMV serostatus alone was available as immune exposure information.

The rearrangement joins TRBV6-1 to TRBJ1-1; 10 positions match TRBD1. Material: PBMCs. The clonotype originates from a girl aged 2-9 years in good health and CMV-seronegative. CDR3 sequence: CASGTGVTEAFF. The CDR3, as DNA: TGTGCCAGCGGGACAGGGGTCACTGAAGCTTTCTTT.